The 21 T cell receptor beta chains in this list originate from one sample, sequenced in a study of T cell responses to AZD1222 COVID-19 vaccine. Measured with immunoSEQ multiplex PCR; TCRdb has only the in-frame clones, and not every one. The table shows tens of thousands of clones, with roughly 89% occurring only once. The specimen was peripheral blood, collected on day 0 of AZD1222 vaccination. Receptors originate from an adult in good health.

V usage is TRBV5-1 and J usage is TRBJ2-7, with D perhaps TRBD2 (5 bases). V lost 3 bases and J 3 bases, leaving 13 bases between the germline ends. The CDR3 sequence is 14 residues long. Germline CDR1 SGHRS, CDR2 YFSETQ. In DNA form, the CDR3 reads TGCGCCAGCAGCTCCCGCTTACTAGACTACGAGCAGTACTTC. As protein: CASSSRLLDYEQYF.

CDR3 coding DNA: TGTGCCAGCAGTTACTCGGGACAGATGAAGGGGCAGCCCCAGCATTTT. Protein product: CASSYSGQMKGQPQHF. The chain carries TRBV6-5 and TRBJ1-5; 7 bases align to TRBD1. Trimming cost V 0 bases and J 7 bases; bases outside gene matches: 9. Per germline, CDR1 MNHEY and CDR2 SVGAGI. CDR3 length equals 16 residues.

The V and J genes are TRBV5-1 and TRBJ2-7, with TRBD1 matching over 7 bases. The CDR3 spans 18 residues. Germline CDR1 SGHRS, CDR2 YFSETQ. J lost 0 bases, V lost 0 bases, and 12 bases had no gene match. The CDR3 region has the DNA TGCGCCAGCAGCTTGGTGTTCATTGAGGGGGCTGGCTCCTACGAGCAGTACTTC. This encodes CASSLVFIEGAGSYEQYF.

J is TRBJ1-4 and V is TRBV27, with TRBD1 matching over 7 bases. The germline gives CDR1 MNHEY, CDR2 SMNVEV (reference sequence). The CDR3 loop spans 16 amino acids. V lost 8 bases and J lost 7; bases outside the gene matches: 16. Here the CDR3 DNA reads TGTGCCAGCGGACGAGGTTACGGGACAGCAGTTGAAAAACTGTTTTTT. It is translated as CASGRGYGTAVEKLFF. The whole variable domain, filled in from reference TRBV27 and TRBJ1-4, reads EAQVTQNPRYLITVTGKKLTVTCSQNMNHEYMSWYRQDPGLGLRQIYYSMNVEVTDKGDVPEGYKVSRKEKRNFPLILESPSPNQTSLYFCASGRGYGTAVEKLFFGSGTQLSVL.

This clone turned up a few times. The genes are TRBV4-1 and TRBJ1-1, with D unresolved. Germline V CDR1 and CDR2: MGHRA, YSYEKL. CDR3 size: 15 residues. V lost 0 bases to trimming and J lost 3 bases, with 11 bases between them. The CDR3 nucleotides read TGCGCCAGCAGCCAAGATCCCGGGAGCGACACTGAAGCTTTCTTT. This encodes CASSQDPGSDTEAFF.

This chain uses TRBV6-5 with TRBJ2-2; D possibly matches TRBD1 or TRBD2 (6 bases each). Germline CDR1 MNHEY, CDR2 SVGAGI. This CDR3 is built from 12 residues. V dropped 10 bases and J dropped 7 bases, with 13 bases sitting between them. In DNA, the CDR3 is TGTGCCACCACGGAGGGGGTCGGGGAGCTGTTTTTT. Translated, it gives CATTEGVGELFF.

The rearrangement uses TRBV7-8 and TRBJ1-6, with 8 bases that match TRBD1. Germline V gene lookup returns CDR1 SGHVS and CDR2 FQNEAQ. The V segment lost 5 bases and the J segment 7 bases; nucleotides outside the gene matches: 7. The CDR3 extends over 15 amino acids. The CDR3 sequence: CASSTQGARNSPLHF. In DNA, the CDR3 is TGTGCCAGCAGCACCCAGGGGGCGAGGAATTCACCCCTCCACTTT.

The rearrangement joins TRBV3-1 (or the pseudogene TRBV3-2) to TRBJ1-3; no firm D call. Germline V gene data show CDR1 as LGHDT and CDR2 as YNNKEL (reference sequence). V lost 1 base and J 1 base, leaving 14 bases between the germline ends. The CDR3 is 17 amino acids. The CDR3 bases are TGTGCCAGCAGCCAAGGGAATACGGAGGGTTCTGGAAACACCATATATTTT. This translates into CASSQGNTEGSGNTIYF.

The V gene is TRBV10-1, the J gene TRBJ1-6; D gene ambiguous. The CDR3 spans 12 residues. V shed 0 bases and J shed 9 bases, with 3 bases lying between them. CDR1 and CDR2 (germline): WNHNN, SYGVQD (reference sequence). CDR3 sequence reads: CASSESGSPLHF. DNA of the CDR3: TGCGCCAGCAGTGAGTCGGGTTCACCCCTCCACTTT.

As DNA, the CDR3 is TGTGCCAGCAGCACCACCCCGGGACAGGGGGCGCTGGTCACTGAAGCTTTCTTT. Translating gives CASSTTPGQGALVTEAFF. This rearrangement joins TRBV13 to TRBJ1-1; TRBD1 aligns across 12 bases. Germline assignment: CDR1 PRHDT and CDR2 FYEKMQ (reference sequence). With V trimmed by 5 bases and J by 4 bases, 14 bases remained unmatched. The CDR3 consists of 18 residues.

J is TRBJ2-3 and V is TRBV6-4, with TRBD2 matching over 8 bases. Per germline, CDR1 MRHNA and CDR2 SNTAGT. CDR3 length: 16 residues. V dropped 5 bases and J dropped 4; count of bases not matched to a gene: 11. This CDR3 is CASSPKAGGGADTQYF. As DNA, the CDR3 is TGTGCCAGCAGTCCCAAGGCGGGAGGAGGAGCAGATACGCAGTATTTT.

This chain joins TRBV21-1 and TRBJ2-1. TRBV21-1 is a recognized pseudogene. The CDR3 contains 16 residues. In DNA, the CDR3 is TGTGCCAGCAGGGGAATTGCTAGGGTCCCCTACAATGAGCAGTTCTTC. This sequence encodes CASRGIARVPYNEQFF.

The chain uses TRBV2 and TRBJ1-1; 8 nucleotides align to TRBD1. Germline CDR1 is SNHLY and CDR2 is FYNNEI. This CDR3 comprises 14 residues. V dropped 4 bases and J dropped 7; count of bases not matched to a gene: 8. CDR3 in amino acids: CASSVEAGGGEAFF. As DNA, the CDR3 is TGTGCCAGCAGTGTGGAGGCAGGGGGCGGTGAAGCTTTCTTT.

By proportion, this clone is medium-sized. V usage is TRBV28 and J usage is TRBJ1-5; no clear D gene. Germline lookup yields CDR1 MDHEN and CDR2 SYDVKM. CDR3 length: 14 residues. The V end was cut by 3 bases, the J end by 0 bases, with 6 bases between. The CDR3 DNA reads TGTGCCAGCAGTTTGCAGGATAGCAATCAGCCCCAGCATTTT. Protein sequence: CASSLQDSNQPQHF.

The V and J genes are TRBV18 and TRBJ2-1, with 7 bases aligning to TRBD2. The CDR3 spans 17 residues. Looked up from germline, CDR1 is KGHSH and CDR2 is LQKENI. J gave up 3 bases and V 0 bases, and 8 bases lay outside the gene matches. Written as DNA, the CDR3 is TGTGCCAGCTCACCACCCCTCCAGGGAGGGAGCTACAATGAGCAGTTCTTC. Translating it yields CASSPPLQGGSYNEQFF.

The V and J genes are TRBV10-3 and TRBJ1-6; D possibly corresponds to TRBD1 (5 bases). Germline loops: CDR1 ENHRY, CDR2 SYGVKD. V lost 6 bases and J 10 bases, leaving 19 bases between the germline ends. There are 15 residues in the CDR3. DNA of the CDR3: TGTGCCATCAGCTTAAAGGGGAAAGCAAGATCACCCCTCCACTTT. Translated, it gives CAISLKGKARSPLHF.

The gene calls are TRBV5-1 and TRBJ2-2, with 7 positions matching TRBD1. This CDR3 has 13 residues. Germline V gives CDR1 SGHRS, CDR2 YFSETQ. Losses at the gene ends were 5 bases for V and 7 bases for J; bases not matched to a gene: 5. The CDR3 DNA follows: TGCGCCAGCAGTAGTAACAGGGGCGGGGAGCTGTTTTTT. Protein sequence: CASSSNRGGELFF.

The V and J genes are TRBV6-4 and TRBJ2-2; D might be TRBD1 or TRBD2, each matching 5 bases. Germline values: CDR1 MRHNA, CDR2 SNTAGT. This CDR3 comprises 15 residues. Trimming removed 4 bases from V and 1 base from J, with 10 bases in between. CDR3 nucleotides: TGTGCCAGCAGTGCCTCGGGGCAGAACACCGGGGAGCTGTTTTTT. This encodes CASSASGQNTGELFF.

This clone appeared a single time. CDR3 loop: CASSHHRDTSLSYTF. In DNA form, the CDR3 reads TGTGCCAGCAGCCATCATCGGGACACGTCCTTGAGCTACACCTTC. The V call is TRBV14, the J call TRBJ1-2; TRBD1 might be the D (6 bases). V was cut by 3 bases and J by 9 bases, with 20 bases left in between. The CDR3 covers 15 residues. The V gene's germline CDR1 is SGHDN and CDR2 FVKESK.

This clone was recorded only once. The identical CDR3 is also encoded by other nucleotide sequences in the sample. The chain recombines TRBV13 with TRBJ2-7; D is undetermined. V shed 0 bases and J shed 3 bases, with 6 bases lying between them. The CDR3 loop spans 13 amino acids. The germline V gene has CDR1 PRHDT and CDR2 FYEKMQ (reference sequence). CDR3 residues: CASSLGLSYEQYF. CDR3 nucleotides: TGTGCCAGCAGCTTAGGGCTGAGCTACGAGCAGTACTTC.

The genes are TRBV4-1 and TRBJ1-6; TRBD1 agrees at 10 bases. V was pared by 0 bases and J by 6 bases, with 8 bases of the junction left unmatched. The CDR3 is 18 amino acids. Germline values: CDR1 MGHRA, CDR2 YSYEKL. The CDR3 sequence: CASSQEVGQGVTNSPLHF. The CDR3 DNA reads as TGCGCCAGCAGCCAAGAGGTCGGACAGGGGGTGACTAATTCACCCCTCCACTTT.